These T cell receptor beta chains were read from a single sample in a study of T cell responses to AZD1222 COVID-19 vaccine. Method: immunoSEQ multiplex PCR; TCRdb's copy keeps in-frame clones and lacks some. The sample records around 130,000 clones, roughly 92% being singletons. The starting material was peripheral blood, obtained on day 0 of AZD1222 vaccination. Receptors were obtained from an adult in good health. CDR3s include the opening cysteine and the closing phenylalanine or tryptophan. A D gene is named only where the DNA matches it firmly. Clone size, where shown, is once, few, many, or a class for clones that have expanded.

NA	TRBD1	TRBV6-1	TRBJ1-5	TGTGCCAGCAGTGAAACAGGGGGCGCGGATCAGCCCCAGCATTTT	CASSETGGADQPQHF
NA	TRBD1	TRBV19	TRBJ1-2	TGTGCCAGTAGTATAGAAGTCACAGGGGCCCACGAACTAGGCTACACCTTC	CASSIEVTGAHELGYTF
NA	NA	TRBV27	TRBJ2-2	TGTGCCAGCAGTTTATCTGGTCCCAATGTCGGGGAGCTGTTTTTT	CASSLSGPNVGELFF
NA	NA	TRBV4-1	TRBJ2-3	TGCGCCAGCAGCCAAGATAGAGGCCAGGCCCCGGGAGATACGCAGTATTTT	CASSQDRGQAPGDTQYF
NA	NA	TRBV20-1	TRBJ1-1	TGCAGTGCTAGTAGGGTGAACACTGAAGCTTTCTTT	CSASRVNTEAFF
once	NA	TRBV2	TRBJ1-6	TGTGCCAGCAGTGAATTGCCAGGGACAAATTCACCCCTCCACTTT	CASSELPGTNSPLHF
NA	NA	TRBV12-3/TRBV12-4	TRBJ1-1	TGTGCCAGCAGCAGAGAGACGAACACTGAAGCTTTCTTT	CASSRETNTEAFF
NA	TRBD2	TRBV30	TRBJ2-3	TGTGCCTGGACCCGGGGGGGGATCGTGGGCACAGATACGCAGTATTTT	CAWTRGGIVGTDTQYF
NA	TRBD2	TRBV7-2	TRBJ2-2	TGTGCCAGCCTCAGACTAGCGGGAACCGGGGAGCTGTTTTTT	CASLRLAGTGELFF
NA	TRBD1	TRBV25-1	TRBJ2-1	TGTGCCAGCAGTGAGGTGACAGGGGCGTACAATGAGCAGTTCTTC	CASSEVTGAYNEQFF
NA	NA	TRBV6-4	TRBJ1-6	TGTGCCAGCAGTGAAAAGATAGATAATTCACCCCTCCACTTT	CASSEKIDNSPLHF
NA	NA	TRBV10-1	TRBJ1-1	TGCGCCAGCATCAAGACGGAAGCTTTCTTT	CASIKTEAFF
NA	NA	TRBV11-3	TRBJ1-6	TGTGCCAGCAGCTTAGGAGGGGAGCAAAATTCACCCCTCCACTTT	CASSLGGEQNSPLHF
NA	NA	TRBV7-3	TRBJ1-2	TGTGCCAGCAGCCATGACAGTGGCTATGGCTACACCTTC	CASSHDSGYGYTF
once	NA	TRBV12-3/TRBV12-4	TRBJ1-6	TGTGCCAGCAGTTTGATAGGATCACCCCTCCACTTT	CASSLIGSPLHF
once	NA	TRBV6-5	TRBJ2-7	TGTGCCAGCAGTTACGGGGGCAGTAGCCTCTACGAGCAGTACTTC	CASSYGGSSLYEQYF
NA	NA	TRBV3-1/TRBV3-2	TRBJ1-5	TGTGCCAGCAGCCAAGATCAGACAGTTTATCAGCCCCAGCATTTT	CASSQDQTVYQPQHF
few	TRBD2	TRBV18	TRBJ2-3	TGTGCCAGCTCATCGTCGACTAGCGGGGCCACAGATACGCAGTATTTT	CASSSSTSGATDTQYF
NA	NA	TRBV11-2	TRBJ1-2	TGTGCCAGCAGCCCGTCGAACTATGGCTACACCTTC	CASSPSNYGYTF
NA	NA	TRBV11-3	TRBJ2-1	TGTGCCAGCAGCCCGGAAGGAGAGCAGTTCTTC	CASSPEGEQFF
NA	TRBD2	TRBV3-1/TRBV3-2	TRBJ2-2	TGTGCCAGCAGCCAACCACTGGGACTAGCGGGAGCAGGCACCGGGGAGCTGTTTTTT	CASSQPLGLAGAGTGELFF
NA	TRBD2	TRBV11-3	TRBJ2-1	TGTGCCAGCAGCTTAGGAGCGGGAGGACACAATGAGCAGTTCTTC	CASSLGAGGHNEQFF
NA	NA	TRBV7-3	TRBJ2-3	TGTGCCAGCAGCCCACAGGGTTTCGGAGATACGCAGTATTTT	CASSPQGFGDTQYF
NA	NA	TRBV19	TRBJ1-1	TGTGCCAGTAGTATAGGTCCGATATCGGCTTTCTTT	CASSIGPISAFF
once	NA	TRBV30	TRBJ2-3	TGTGCCTGGAGGTTGGGGGCAAGCACAGATACGCAGTATTTT	CAWRLGASTDTQYF
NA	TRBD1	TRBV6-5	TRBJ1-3	TGTGCCTGCACAGGGGGTGGAAACACCATATATTTT	CACTGGGNTIYF
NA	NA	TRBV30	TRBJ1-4	TGTGCCTGGAGTCAAACAGGGTTCGAAAAACTGTTTTTT	CAWSQTGFEKLFF
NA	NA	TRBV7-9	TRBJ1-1	TGTGCCAGCAGCTTAATGTACGGGGCGACTGAAGCTTTCTTT	CASSLMYGATEAFF
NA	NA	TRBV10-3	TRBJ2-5	TGTGCCATCAGTGCAGGTGCGGCCCAAGAGACCCAGTACTTC	CAISAGAAQETQYF
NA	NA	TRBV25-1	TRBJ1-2	TGTGCCAGCAGTGAATACGGGGGGCGGCTCGGCTACACCTTC	CASSEYGGRLGYTF
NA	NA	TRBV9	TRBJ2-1	TGTGCCAGCAGCCTCTCCGCGGCGTGGACTCGGAGTGAGCAGTTCTTC	CASSLSAAWTRSEQFF
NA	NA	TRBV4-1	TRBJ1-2	TGCGCCAGCAGCCACCCCCGGCAGGGCGGTGAAAGGGGTGGCTACACCTTC	CASSHPRQGGERGGYTF
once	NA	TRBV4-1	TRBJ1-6	TGCGCCAGCAGCCAAGATTTGGGCAGGGATAATTCACCCCTCCACTTT	CASSQDLGRDNSPLHF
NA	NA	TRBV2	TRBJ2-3	TGTGCCAGCAGTTCCACAGATACGCAGTATTTT	CASSSTDTQYF
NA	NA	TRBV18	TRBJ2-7	TGTGCCAGCTCACTCTCCTACGAGCAGTACTTC	CASSLSYEQYF
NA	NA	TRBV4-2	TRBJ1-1	TGTGCCAGCAGCCAAGACAGGGGAGGCACTGAAGCTTTCTTT	CASSQDRGGTEAFF
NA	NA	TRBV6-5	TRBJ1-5	TGTGCCAGCAGTTACCTGGGGCCTGATCAGCCCCAGCATTTT	CASSYLGPDQPQHF
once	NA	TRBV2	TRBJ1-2	TGTGCCAGCAGAGCCTCGTCGACCCTGCCGGGAAATGGCTACACCTTC	CASRASSTLPGNGYTF
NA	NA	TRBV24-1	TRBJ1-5	TGTGCCACCAGTGAGGGGGGACGGAATAGCAATCAGCCCCAGCATTTT	CATSEGGRNSNQPQHF
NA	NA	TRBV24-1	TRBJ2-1	TGTGCCACCAGGGGGAGCACCAACAATGAGCAGTTCTTC	CATRGSTNNEQFF
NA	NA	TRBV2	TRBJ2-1	TGTGCCAGCAGCGGACAGCACAATGAGCAGTTCTTC	CASSGQHNEQFF
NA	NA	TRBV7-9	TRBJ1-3	TGTGCCAGCAGCTTAGCAGGGTGGGGAAACACCATATATTTT	CASSLAGWGNTIYF
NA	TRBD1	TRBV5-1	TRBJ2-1	TGCGCCAGCAGCACACTCTACAGGGGACGCAATGAGCAGTTCTTC	CASSTLYRGRNEQFF
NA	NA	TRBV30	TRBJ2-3	TGTGCCTGGAAACTTAGCGGAGGCCAACCAGCGCAGTATTTT	CAWKLSGGQPAQYF
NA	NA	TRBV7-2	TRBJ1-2	TGTGCCAGCAGCCCCCGCGTAGGTACGGATTATGGCTACACCTTC	CASSPRVGTDYGYTF
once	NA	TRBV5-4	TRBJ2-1	TGTGCCAGCAGCGCCGGGACCGCGCGGGTGAATGAGCAGTTCTTC	CASSAGTARVNEQFF
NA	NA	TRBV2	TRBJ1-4	TGTGCCAGCAGTTACAGGGTGTCTAATGAAAAACTGTTTTTT	CASSYRVSNEKLFF
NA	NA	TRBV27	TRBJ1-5	TGTGCCAGCAGTTTGGACAGTTTCAATCAGCCCCAGCATTTT	CASSLDSFNQPQHF
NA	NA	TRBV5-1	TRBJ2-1	TGCGCCAGCAGCTTGGCAGGTCTCACTGAGCAGTTCTTC	CASSLAGLTEQFF
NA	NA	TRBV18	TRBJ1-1	TGTGCCAGCTCACCACAGGTCCCCAACACTGAAGCTTTCTTT	CASSPQVPNTEAFF
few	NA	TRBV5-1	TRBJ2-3	TGCGCCAGCAGCTTGGCCAGGGGGGGCTCGGATACGCAGTATTTT	CASSLARGGSDTQYF
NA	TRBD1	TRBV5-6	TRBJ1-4	TGTGCCAGCAGCTACTCCCCGGACAGGAAGAGTGAAAAACTGTTTTTT	CASSYSPDRKSEKLFF
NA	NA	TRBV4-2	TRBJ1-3	TGTGCCAGCAGCCTGCGGGAGAGCCCTGAGGACACCATATATTTT	CASSLRESPEDTIYF
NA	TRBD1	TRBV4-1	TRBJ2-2	TGCGCCAGCAGCCCTACGGGACAGCGGAACACCGGGGAGCTGTTTTTT	CASSPTGQRNTGELFF
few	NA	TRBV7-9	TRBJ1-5	TGTGCCAGCAGCTTCACAGATAGCAATCAGCCCCAGCATTTT	CASSFTDSNQPQHF
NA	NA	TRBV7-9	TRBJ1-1	TGTGCCAGCAGCTTACGGGAGGCGGTGAACACTGAAGCTTTCTTT	CASSLREAVNTEAFF